A selection of T cell receptor beta chains follows, all from one sample in a study of T cell responses to AZD1222 COVID-19 vaccine. Here immunoSEQ multiplex PCR was the method, and the copy in TCRdb shows in-frame clones only, minus some. The sample holds about 150,000 clones; 80% to 95% are singletons and the top ten take under 4.5%. The sequencing here drew on peripheral blood, taken 28 days after the second AZD1222 dose. These receptors all come from an adult who received the AZD1222 COVID-19 vaccine. Both conserved end residues are part of each CDR3. A D gene is named only where the DNA matches it firmly. For some rows the clone size is stated as once, few or many, or as a class when expanded; others skip it.

V gene	J gene	D gene	clone size	CDR3 DNA	CDR3 protein
TRBV4-3	TRBJ2-1	-	-	TGCGCCAGCAGCCAAGATCGACACGTGGGCAATGAGCAGTTCTTC	CASSQDRHVGNEQFF
TRBV6-5	TRBJ1-3	-	-	TGTGCCAGCAGTTATAGCTCTGGAAACACCATATATTTT	CASSYSSGNTIYF
TRBV7-2	TRBJ2-7	-	-	TGTGCCAGCAGCTACCCGACTAAAGCGGACTACGAGCAGTACTTC	CASSYPTKADYEQYF
TRBV3-1/TRBV3-2	TRBJ2-5	-	-	TGTGCCAGCAGCCAAGATCTGGTAGCGGAGCCCCACTTC	CASSQDLVAEPHF
TRBV4-2	TRBJ2-1	TRBD1	once	TGTGCCAGCAGCCAAGAAAGGATAGGACAGGGACAAAGGCAGTTCTTC	CASSQERIGQGQRQFF
TRBV4-1	TRBJ1-5	-	-	TGCGCCAGCAGCCAAGGAGGGTGGGCCAATCAGCCCCAGCATTTT	CASSQGGWANQPQHF
TRBV4-3	TRBJ2-1	-	-	TGCGCCAGCAGCCAAGTACAGCCCGGAGAGCAGTTCTTC	CASSQVQPGEQFF
TRBV19	TRBJ2-5	-	-	TGTGCCAGTAGTGTCGAGTTGTACCAAGAGACCCAGTACTTC	CASSVELYQETQYF
TRBV6-5	TRBJ1-3	-	-	TGTGCCAGCGCCCGGATCGCTGGAAACACCATATATTTT	CASARIAGNTIYF
TRBV5-6	TRBJ2-1	TRBD2	-	TGTGCCAGCAGCAGACTACTAGCGGGAGGTCGCTTTGGGGAGTTCTTC	CASSRLLAGGRFGEFF
TRBV5-1	TRBJ1-1	TRBD1	-	TGCGCCAGCAGCGACCAGGGGGCAGGAACTGAAGCTTTCTTT	CASSDQGAGTEAFF
TRBV19	TRBJ2-1	TRBD1	-	TGTGCCAGTAGTATCTCAGGGGGCGCCCATAATGAGCAGTTCTTC	CASSISGGAHNEQFF
TRBV23-1	TRBJ2-7	-	-	TGCCCCGCTGCGGCGGGCTCTTTGTACGAGCAGTACTTC	CPAAAGSLYEQYF
TRBV7-9	TRBJ1-1	-	-	TGTGCCAGCAGCTTGGATAACACTGAAGCTTTCTTT	CASSLDNTEAFF
TRBV6-5	TRBJ2-7	TRBD2	-	TGTGCCAGCAGCCCCCGGGGGACTAGATCCTACGAGCAGTACTTC	CASSPRGTRSYEQYF
TRBV20-1	TRBJ2-5	-	-	TGCAGTGCTAGAACCGACGGAGCCCAGTACTTC	CSARTDGAQYF
TRBV15	TRBJ1-4	-	-	TGTGCCACCGGAAACCAGCCAGATGAAAAACTGTTTTTT	CATGNQPDEKLFF
TRBV12-3/TRBV12-4	TRBJ2-1	-	-	TGTGCCAGCAGTCGGGGTGCCTACAATGAGCAGTTCTTC	CASSRGAYNEQFF
TRBV7-9	TRBJ1-2	-	-	TGTGCCAGCAGCTGGGGGACCGCCGGAGTTAACTATGGCTACACCTTC	CASSWGTAGVNYGYTF
TRBV9	TRBJ2-3	TRBD2	once	TGTGCCAGCAGCGTTGGACTAGCGGGAGTTGGCGTCACAGATACGCAGTATTTT	CASSVGLAGVGVTDTQYF
TRBV7-2	TRBJ1-6	-	-	TGTGCCAGCAGCTTAGCGAACGGAGGCTATTCACCCCTCCACTTT	CASSLANGGYSPLHF
TRBV12-5	TRBJ2-4	-	-	TGTGCTAGTGGTTTGGGTGAAAACATTCAGTACTTC	CASGLGENIQYF
TRBV27	TRBJ1-5	-	-	TGTGCCAGCATCTCAGAGGAGCCCCAGCATTTT	CASISEEPQHF